Listed below are T cell receptor beta chains from one sample, sequenced in a study of blood T cell repertoires in COVID-19. The table came from immunoSEQ multiplex PCR; TCRdb's copy has only in-frame clones and leaves some out. Of about 52,000 clones listed, roughly 82% are singletons. Sequenced input: peripheral blood. These receptors came from a woman older than 75 with acute or convalescent COVID-19. Both conserved end residues are part of each CDR3. A D gene is named only where the DNA matches it firmly. A row's size may be missing; if present it is once, few, many or a size class.

>NA|TRBV4-1|TRBJ2-2|NA
TGCGCCAGCAGCCAAGAAAGCTCTTTAACCGGGGAGCTGTTTTTT
CASSQESSLTGELFF
>NA|TRBV19|TRBJ2-3|TRBD2
TGTGCCAGTAGGAGCGGGAGGGCCGGGACAGATACGCAGTATTTT
CASRSGRAGTDTQYF
>NA|TRBV5-1|TRBJ2-5|NA
TGCGCCAGCAGCTTGGCCATCAGCGGAGAGACCCAGTACTTC
CASSLAISGETQYF
>NA|TRBV5-1|TRBJ2-3|NA
TGCGCCAGCTGGGCGGGTACAGATACGCAGTATTTT
CASWAGTDTQYF
>few|TRBV6-1|TRBJ2-1|TRBD1
TGTGCCAGCAGTGTACAGGGGAGAAGGTCCTACAATGAGCAGTTCTTC
CASSVQGRRSYNEQFF
>NA|TRBV10-2|TRBJ1-6|NA
TGCGCCAGCAGTGAGTCGTTCGGGAGGACTGGGTCACCCCTCCACTTT
CASSESFGRTGSPLHF
>NA|TRBV5-1|TRBJ2-5|NA
TGCGCCAGCAGCTTGGGGGGCTCAGGGTCACAAGAGACCCAGTACTTC
CASSLGGSGSQETQYF
>NA|TRBV7-3|TRBJ2-1|TRBD2
TGTGCCAGCAGCGCTCAGGCTTTTAGCGGGAGGGCCGGCAATGAGCAGTTCTTC
CASSAQAFSGRAGNEQFF
>NA|TRBV5-1|TRBJ2-1|NA
TGCGCCAGCAGCTTGGACGGGTCGGGTTGGAATGAGCAGTTCTTC
CASSLDGSGWNEQFF
>NA|TRBV15|TRBJ2-3|TRBD1
TGTGCCACCAGCAGCGGGGACAGGGTCGCAGATACGCAGTATTTT
CATSSGDRVADTQYF
>NA|TRBV5-1|TRBJ1-1|NA
TGCGCCAGCAGCTTGGATCAGGGTTACGCTGAAGCTTTCTTT
CASSLDQGYAEAFF
>once|TRBV7-3|TRBJ2-1|TRBD2
TGTGCCAGCAGCTTAACGGGTTCTAGCGGGTGGCAGCCGGGGGAGCAGTTCTTC
CASSLTGSSGWQPGEQFF
>NA|TRBV9|TRBJ2-3|TRBD2
TGTGCCAGCAGCCCCGGGGCGGGGGGGCTCGATACGCAGTATTTT
CASSPGAGGLDTQYF
>few|TRBV11-3|TRBJ1-6|TRBD1
TGTGCCAGCAGCTTAGCACCAGGGGGTAATTCACCCCTCCACTTT
CASSLAPGGNSPLHF
>NA|TRBV19|TRBJ2-1|TRBD2
TGTGCCAGTAGTACTAGCGGGAGTAAAAATGAGCAGTTCTTC
CASSTSGSKNEQFF
>NA|TRBV14|TRBJ1-1|NA
TGTGCCAGCAGCCAAGTATCTCGAGGGACTGAAGCTTTCTTT
CASSQVSRGTEAFF
>once|TRBV19|TRBJ2-1|NA
TGTGCCAGTAATAGGGGCGGCCTATCCTACAATGAGCAGTTCTTC
CASNRGGLSYNEQFF
>NA|TRBV28|TRBJ2-7|NA
TGTGCCAGCAGTTTATGGGACAGCCTCTACGAGCAGTACTTC
CASSLWDSLYEQYF
>NA|TRBV7-3|TRBJ1-5|NA
TGTGCCAGCAGCTTATCAGGACAGCCCAATCAGCCCCAGCATTTT
CASSLSGQPNQPQHF
>NA|TRBV6-2/TRBV6-3|TRBJ2-1|NA
TGTGCCAGCACCCCAAGGCGTGGGGGGGGGCCGAATGAGCAGTTCTTC
CASTPRRGGGPNEQFF
>NA|TRBV4-1|TRBJ1-6|NA
TGCGCCAGCGGAAAAGGGAGCTCCTATAATTCACCCCTCCACTTT
CASGKGSSYNSPLHF
>once|TRBV3-1/TRBV3-2|TRBJ2-5|TRBD2
TGTGCCAGCAGCCAATTACTAGCGGGAGAAGAGACCCAGTACTTC
CASSQLLAGEETQYF
>once|TRBV3-1/TRBV3-2|TRBJ1-2|NA
TGTGCCAGCAGCCAACTGCAGGGGCTCCATTTC
CASSQLQGLHF
>NA|TRBV3-1/TRBV3-2|TRBJ2-1|TRBD2
TGTGCCAGCAGCCAAGCGTGGGAGGGCTACAATGAGCAGTTCTTC
CASSQAWEGYNEQFF
>NA|TRBV3-1/TRBV3-2|TRBJ1-5|NA
TGTGCCAGCAGCCAAGGACAGAGCAATCAGCCCCAGCATTTT
CASSQGQSNQPQHF
>NA|TRBV30|TRBJ2-7|TRBD2
TGTGCCTGGAGTGTGGGGGGGGCCTACGAGCAGTACTTC
CAWSVGGAYEQYF
>NA|TRBV7-9|TRBJ1-2|NA
TGTGCCAGCAGCCCCGGAGACTATGGCTACACCTTC
CASSPGDYGYTF
>NA|TRBV3-1/TRBV3-2|TRBJ2-5|NA
TGTGCCAGCAGCTACAGACAAGCAACAGAGACCCAGTACTTC
CASSYRQATETQYF
>NA|TRBV18|TRBJ1-2|NA
TGTGCCAGCTCACCGGTGCAGGGCCAAGGCTACACCTTC
CASSPVQGQGYTF
>NA|TRBV5-4|TRBJ1-4|NA
TGTGCCAGCAGCACGGGACACCAAGGTCGAGAAAAACTGTTTTTT
CASSTGHQGREKLFF